The rows below give T cell receptor beta chains drawn from one sample of a study of cytomegalovirus exposure and HLA in healthy donors. Here immunoSEQ multiplex PCR was the method, and the copy in TCRdb shows in-frame clones only, minus some. The repertoire holds approximately 180,000 clones, around nine tenths seen once, with approximately 1.5% in the top ten. Sequenced material: PBMCs. The receptors derive from a woman in her thirties in good health and CMV-seronegative. CDR3s include the opening cysteine and the closing phenylalanine or tryptophan. A D gene is named only where the DNA matches it firmly. Rows give clone size only sometimes, using once, few, many, or a class for an expanded clone.

j_gene	d_gene	abundance	v_gene	CDR3aa	CDR3nt
TRBJ2-2	TRBD2	few	TRBV29-1	CSVDGLAGGLTGELFF	TGCAGCGTGGACGGACTAGCGGGGGGGCTAACCGGGGAGCTGTTTTTT
TRBJ1-2	NA	NA	TRBV10-3	CAILGGGADGYTF	TGTGCCATCTTGGGCGGGGGCGCGGATGGCTACACCTTC
TRBJ1-2	NA	NA	TRBV30	CAWTTQNYGYTF	TGTGCCTGGACAACACAGAACTATGGCTACACCTTC
TRBJ1-4	NA	NA	TRBV6-1	CASSPGGSSNEKLFF	TGTGCCAGCAGCCCTGGCGGGAGTTCGAATGAAAAACTGTTTTTT
TRBJ2-5	NA	NA	TRBV2	CASSEALGLIKETQYF	TGTGCCAGCAGTGAGGCCCTGGGACTGATTAAAGAGACCCAGTACTTC
TRBJ2-1	TRBD1	NA	TRBV27	CASSVSRQGYDEQFF	TGTGCCAGCAGTGTCTCGAGACAGGGTTACGATGAGCAGTTCTTC
TRBJ2-5	NA	once	TRBV10-3	CAISGVDGVETQYF	TGTGCCATCAGTGGGGTAGACGGAGTAGAGACCCAGTACTTC
TRBJ2-1	NA	NA	TRBV11-3	CASSLGGVGNEQFF	TGTGCCAGCAGCTTGGGCGGGGTAGGGAATGAGCAGTTCTTC
TRBJ2-2	TRBD1	NA	TRBV5-4	CASSPGWGQANTGELFF	TGTGCCAGCAGCCCGGGCTGGGGACAGGCGAACACCGGGGAGCTGTTTTTT
TRBJ2-7	TRBD2	NA	TRBV27	CASSLLWGEGEQYF	TGTGCCAGCAGTTTACTTTGGGGGGAGGGGGAGCAGTACTTC
TRBJ2-1	NA	NA	TRBV5-1	CASSLGRRGSYNEQFF	TGCGCCAGCAGCTTGGGGCGGCGCGGCTCCTACAATGAGCAGTTCTTC
TRBJ1-2	TRBD1	few	TRBV5-6	CASSPYRTGRLGYTF	TGTGCCAGCAGCCCTTACCGGACAGGGCGACTTGGCTACACCTTC
TRBJ1-2	NA	NA	TRBV6-5	CASAGEKRLLNGYTF	TGTGCCAGCGCGGGGGAAAAGCGTTTGTTAAATGGCTACACCTTC
TRBJ2-7	NA	NA	TRBV30	CAWSDRGSPPSYEQYF	TGTGCCTGGAGTGACCGCGGCTCGCCTCCGTCCTACGAGCAGTACTTC
TRBJ1-4	TRBD1	NA	TRBV18	CASSEGAAEKLFF	TGTGCCAGCTCCGAGGGGGCGGCTGAAAAACTGTTTTTT
TRBJ1-3	TRBD1	NA	TRBV10-2	CASSRTGTALSGNTIYF	TGCGCCAGCAGTCGAACCGGGACAGCACTCTCTGGAAACACCATATATTTT
TRBJ1-1	NA	NA	TRBV7-9	CASSLAVGQREAFF	TGTGCCAGCAGCTTAGCGGTAGGACAGCGTGAAGCTTTCTTT
TRBJ1-1	TRBD1	NA	TRBV6-5	CASSRQGVGHTEAFF	TGTGCCAGCAGTAGACAGGGGGTCGGTCACACTGAAGCTTTCTTT
TRBJ1-6	NA	NA	TRBV7-6	CASSVTSGGGFRSSPLHF	TGTGCCAGCAGCGTCACCAGCGGTGGGGGGTTTCGAAGTTCACCCCTCCACTTT
TRBJ1-3	NA	NA	TRBV5-1	CASSLSPSSGNTIYF	TGCGCCAGCAGCTTATCTCCGAGCTCTGGAAACACCATATATTTT
TRBJ2-2	TRBD1	few	TRBV11-3	CASSGSGGTGELFF	TGTGCCAGCAGCGGGTCAGGGGGCACCGGGGAGCTGTTTTTT
TRBJ2-3	TRBD2	NA	TRBV5-1	CASGPINSGGAPDTQYF	TGCGCCAGCGGGCCCATCAATAGCGGGGGGGCCCCAGATACGCAGTATTTT
TRBJ2-3	NA	NA	TRBV7-9	CASSLGGQIDTQYF	TGTGCCAGCAGCTTAGGAGGACAGATAGATACGCAGTATTTT
TRBJ2-7	NA	NA	TRBV11-2	CASRPGGTYEQYF	TGTGCCAGCAGACCAGGGGGGACCTACGAGCAGTACTTC
TRBJ2-7	TRBD2	NA	TRBV4-3	CASSHTSSGRSYEQYF	TGCGCCAGCAGCCACACCTCTAGCGGCCGCTCCTACGAGCAGTACTTC
TRBJ1-2	TRBD1	NA	TRBV4-2	CASSPTSRGRWAVDYGYTF	TGTGCCAGCAGTCCAACCTCGAGGGGGCGTTGGGCCGTGGACTATGGCTATACCTTC
TRBJ1-4	NA	NA	TRBV4-1	CASSQYGLQGTNEKLFF	TGCGCCAGCAGCCAATATGGGCTACAGGGAACTAATGAAAAACTGTTTTTT
TRBJ2-7	NA	NA	TRBV29-1	CSVDDGGGYEQYF	TGCAGCGTTGATGACGGGGGAGGCTACGAGCAGTACTTC
TRBJ1-5	TRBD1	NA	TRBV27	CASSWTGGGYSNQPQHF	TGTGCCAGCAGTTGGACAGGGGGAGGCTATAGCAATCAGCCCCAGCATTTT
TRBJ2-3	NA	NA	TRBV27	CASSPQGRTDTQYF	TGTGCCAGCAGTCCTCAGGGCCGCACAGATACGCAGTATTTT
TRBJ2-7	TRBD2	NA	TRBV4-1	CASSRTSGSSYEQYF	TGCGCCAGCAGCCGGACTAGCGGAAGCTCCTACGAGCAGTACTTC
TRBJ1-1	NA	NA	TRBV6-1	CASSGQVNTEAFF	TGTGCCAGCAGTGGGCAGGTCAACACTGAAGCTTTCTTT
TRBJ2-3	NA	NA	TRBV7-2	CASSLRRGDTQYF	TGTGCCAGCAGCTTGAGAAGGGGAGATACGCAGTATTTT
TRBJ2-2	TRBD2	NA	TRBV4-1	CASRNAGAGGELFF	TGCGCCAGCAGGAACGCGGGAGCTGGGGGAGAGCTGTTTTTT
TRBJ1-6	NA	NA	TRBV5-4	CASSPGTSQTQLHF	TGTGCCAGCAGCCCTGGGACATCACAAACCCAACTCCACTTT
TRBJ2-7	NA	NA	TRBV2	CASSGQTYEQYF	TGTGCCAGCAGTGGACAGACATACGAGCAGTACTTC
TRBJ2-2	NA	NA	TRBV7-2	CASSAITGLLHGELFF	TGTGCCAGCAGTGCAATTACCGGACTTCTCCACGGGGAGCTGTTTTTT
TRBJ2-3	TRBD2	NA	TRBV11-1	CASRKTSGGARDTQYF	TGTGCCAGCAGGAAGACTAGCGGGGGGGCAAGAGATACGCAGTATTTT
TRBJ2-7	NA	once	TRBV5-1	CASSYSAGVNSYEQYF	TGCGCCAGCAGCTACTCCGCCGGGGTGAACTCCTACGAGCAGTACTTC
TRBJ2-3	TRBD2	NA	TRBV7-9	CASSSPGLGTTDTQYF	TGTGCCAGCAGCTCGCCGGGACTAGGAACCACAGATACGCAGTATTTT
TRBJ2-2	NA	few	TRBV6-5	CASSHGSGELFF	TGTGCCAGCAGCCATGGGAGCGGGGAGCTGTTTTTT
TRBJ2-7	NA	few	TRBV10-1	CASSAVGPWYEQYF	TGCGCCAGCAGTGCAGTGGGCCCTTGGTACGAGCAGTACTTC